This TCR beta chain was identified during a study of cytomegalovirus exposure and HLA in healthy donors. PCR used 60 Vbeta primers and 13 Jbeta primers. In the study's own analysis: Later reanalysis found approximately 80 million unique TCR beta chains, some 10 million of them shared. Repertoires were generated with immunoSEQ multiplex PCR, while TCRdb's copy carries only in-frame clones and drops some. Clone size and the V and J calls come from that table; the DNA yielded D and trimming. This sample has approximately 140,000 clones, with roughly 82% found just once. A note on this clone: The antigen remains unidentified.

Study observations and caveats: A later analysis showed that HLA-associated TCR beta chains had undergone more clonal expansion than equally common others. Previous analysis showed most TCR beta V segments were productive about 87% or about 30% of the time. Sequences of the TCR beta chain were said to predict the HLA-A and HLA-B alleles of most subjects accurately.

The V gene lost 5 bases and the J gene lost 3 bases, with 11 bases spanning the gap. Germline V gives CDR1 SGHAT, CDR2 FQNNGV. This CDR3 comprises 14 residues. Sequenced: PBMCs. V and J are TRBV11-2 and TRBJ2-1, with D perhaps TRBD1 (7 bases). The clonotype originates from a man younger than 35 in good health and CMV-seropositive. The DNA for the CDR3 is TGTGCCAGCAGCGCGGGACAGCACTACAATGAGCAGTTCTTC. Translated: CASSAGQHYNEQFF.